The clone carrying this T cell receptor beta chain was counted many times. Its antigen is still unknown. TCRdb re-called the reads with MiXCR, one entry per CDR3 protein. The sample yields fewer than 200,000 distinct CDR3 sequences, 13% to 15% seen once. These data originate in a study of T cell repertoires in cytomegalovirus infection. Study background: Indications of both CMV infection and matching HLA type were provided by public TCR beta signatures.

Study results and limitations: Dominant in the ex vivo response were TCR beta clonotypes restricted by HLA-C and specific for CMV. CMV carriers with the relevant HLA were identified by cumulative public TCR beta family frequency.

This clonotype originated in a human donor in good health (CMV status not recorded). Some clones in this sample may be carry-over from other donors' samples. Sequenced input: PBMCs.

Here the CDR3 reads CASSPSWGNTEAFF. For the CDR3, the DNA is TGTGCCAGCAGCCCCTCGTGGGGGAACACTGAAGCTTTCTTT. The chain has TRBV7-9 and TRBJ1-1; no definite D call. Trimming removed 5 bases from V and 1 base from J, with 11 bases in between. CDR1 and CDR2 (germline): SEHNR, FQNEAQ (reference sequence). There are 14 residues in the CDR3.